The 29 T cell receptor beta chains given below trace back to one sample, sequenced in a study of shared clonotypes between healthy human individuals. Assay: immunoSEQ multiplex PCR; the TCRdb copy retains only in-frame clones and omits some. The sample has hundreds of thousands of clones, around 96% seen once; the top ten hold 0.06%. The sequenced material came from naive CD4+ T cells sorted from blood. Subset here: CD45RA+ positively selected. Receptor source: a woman in her 30s in good health.

J is TRBJ1-4 and V is TRBV7-8; possibly TRBD1 for D (5 bases). V dropped 3 bases and J dropped 8 bases, with 13 bases sitting between them. The CDR3 has 14 residues. Germline lookup yields CDR1 SGHVS and CDR2 FQNEAQ. The CDR3 is CASSLTAAGEKLFF. In nucleotides, the CDR3 is TGTGCCAGCAGCTTGACAGCGGCCGGAGAAAAACTGTTTTTT.

This chain links TRBV28 with TRBJ1-1; a possible D gene is TRBD1 (6 bases). V was pared by 6 bases and J by 1 base, with 9 bases between. Germline-derived CDR1 and CDR2 are MDHEN and SYDVKM. CDR3 length equals 13 residues. Written as DNA, the CDR3 is TGTGCCAGCAGATGGACAGCGAACACTGAAGCTTTCTTT. This encodes CASRWTANTEAFF.

The chain couples TRBV5-4 to TRBJ1-5, with 7 bases matching TRBD1. CDR1 and CDR2 (germline): SGHNT, YYREEE (reference sequence). The junction had 1 base not matched to a gene; V was cut back by 2 bases and J by 5 bases. There are 13 residues in the CDR3. The CDR3, as DNA: TGTGCCAGCAGCTTTGGACAGGATCAGCCCCAGCATTTT. The encoded protein is CASSFGQDQPQHF.

This clone was found a few times. The chain couples TRBV25-1 to TRBJ2-2; tentatively, D is TRBD1 or TRBD2 (5 bases each). The CDR3 totals 11 residues. Germline CDR1 and CDR2: MGHDK and SYGVNS. Trimming removed 10 bases at V and 6 bases at J, with 9 bases between. CDR3 region: CAKRGAGELFF. CDR3 in DNA: TGTGCCAAGAGGGGTGCCGGGGAGCTGTTTTTT.

The chain uses TRBV5-1 and TRBJ2-1; the D is unclear. In germline, CDR1 is SGHRS, CDR2 YFSETQ. V dropped 3 bases and J dropped 0 bases, with 10 bases sitting between them. The CDR3 consists of 15 residues. Here the CDR3 reads CASSSTMSSYNEQFF. The CDR3 nucleotides are TGCGCCAGCAGCTCAACGATGAGCTCCTACAATGAGCAGTTCTTC.

The chain couples TRBV14 to TRBJ2-7, with TRBD2 as a possible D gene (6 bases). This CDR3 comprises 13 residues. Germline-derived CDR1 and CDR2 are SGHDN and FVKESK. Trimming cost V 4 bases and J 6 bases, with 13 bases left between them. The CDR3 here is CASSLHGGLEQYF. CDR3 sequence (DNA): TGTGCCAGCAGCCTTCATGGAGGGCTCGAGCAGTACTTC.

The genes are TRBV5-5 and TRBJ2-1, with a weak D call TRBD1 (5 bases). There are 12 residues in the CDR3. V was cut by 4 bases and J by 6 bases, with 8 bases left in between. Germline V lookup: CDR1 SGHKS, CDR2 YYEKEE (reference sequence). CDR3 amino acids: CASSTGFNEQFF. The CDR3 bases are TGTGCCAGCAGCACAGGTTTCAATGAGCAGTTCTTC.

This sequence joins TRBV10-3 and TRBJ2-1; 7 positions match TRBD1. Germline CDR1 reads ENHRY; CDR2 reads SYGVKD. This CDR3 has 13 residues. The trim removed 6 bases at V and 6 bases at J, leaving 5 bases unmatched. CDR3 sequence (DNA): TGTGCCATCAGCCGAGGGGACAGCAATGAGCAGTTCTTC. Translation gives CAISRGDSNEQFF.

The chain couples TRBV27 to TRBJ2-7; 12 bases fit TRBD2. CDR1 and CDR2 from the germline V gene are MNHEY and SMNVEV (reference sequence). The CDR3 covers 14 residues. Trimming removed 8 bases from V and 7 bases from J; junction bases left unmatched: 9. CDR3 coding DNA: TGTGCCAGCCACCTAGCGGGAGGGCCGGGTGAGCAGTACTTC. This gives the protein CASHLAGGPGEQYF.

The V call is TRBV5-1, the J call TRBJ1-2, with D tentatively TRBD1 (5 bases). The CDR3 has 15 residues. In germline, CDR1 is SGHRS, CDR2 YFSETQ. The V end was cut by 4 bases, the J end by 0 bases, with 13 bases between. The CDR3 DNA reads TGCGCCAGCAGCCTAGGGCAGGGCGCTAACTATGGCTACACCTTC. The encoded protein is CASSLGQGANYGYTF.

The gene calls are TRBV18 and TRBJ2-1; D possibly corresponds to TRBD2 (6 bases). Trimming shortened V by 6 bases and J by 12 bases, and 21 bases separated the two germline ends. CDR1 is KGHSH, CDR2 LQKENI, per germline. The CDR3 contains 14 residues. The CDR3 nucleotides read TGTGCCAGCTCGTCCCTTCCCGGGGACTCAGGGCAGTTCTTC. Amino acid sequence: CASSSLPGDSGQFF. Full variable domain (outside the CDR3, taken from reference TRBV18 and TRBJ2-1): NAGVMQNPRHLVRRRGQEARLRCSPMKGHSHVYWYRQLPEEGLKFMVYLQKENIIDESGMPKERFSAEFPKEGPSILRIQQVVRGDSAAYFCASSSLPGDSGQFFGPGTRLTVL.

This chain connects TRBV28 to TRBJ2-4; unclear D gene. The CDR3 runs 14 residues. Trimming cost V 6 bases and J 0 bases, with 9 bases left between them. Germline CDR1 is MDHEN and CDR2 is SYDVKM. The CDR3 is CASSFSQAKNIQYF. As DNA, the CDR3 is TGTGCCAGCAGCTTTTCTCAAGCCAAAAACATTCAGTACTTC.

CDR3 residues: CASSSPGLAGAETQYF. CDR3 nucleotides: TGTGCCAGCAGCTCTCCGGGACTAGCCGGTGCGGAGACCCAGTACTTC. The J gene is TRBJ2-5, the V gene TRBV5-6; 9 positions agree with TRBD2. From germline, CDR1 is SGHDT and CDR2 YYEEEE. Trimming at V came to 3 bases and at J to 5 bases, leaving 11 bases not matched to a gene. There are 16 residues in the CDR3. Using reference TRBV5-6 and TRBJ2-5 for the parts outside the CDR3, the full variable domain is DAGVTQSPTHLIKTRGQQVTLRCSPKSGHDTVSWYQQALGQGPQFIFQYYEEEERQRGNFPDRFSGHQFPNYSSELNVNALLLGDSALYLCASSSPGLAGAETQYFGPGTRLLVL.

CDR3 nucleotides: TGTGCCAGCAGCTTATGGGGGGGGCTCGCAGGGACCCAGTACTTC. Translation gives CASSLWGGLAGTQYF. The J gene is TRBJ2-5, the V gene TRBV7-2, with D perhaps TRBD2 (7 bases). CDR1 is SGHTA, CDR2 FQGNSA, per germline. The CDR3 consists of 15 residues. Trimming stripped 2 bases from V and 7 bases from J, with 17 bases between.

This chain links TRBV19 with TRBJ1-2, with 8 bases that match TRBD1. The ends lost 5 bases at V and 8 bases at J; junction bases unmatched: 13. CDR3 length equals 15 residues. Germline V gene lookup returns CDR1 LNHDA and CDR2 SQIVND (reference sequence). Here the CDR3 reads CASSSLQDRVGGYTF. In DNA, the CDR3 is TGTGCCAGTAGTTCCCTTCAGGACAGGGTTGGCGGCTACACCTTC.

This chain connects TRBV6-5 to TRBJ1-2; no clear D gene. Germline V lookup: CDR1 MNHEY, CDR2 SVGAGI. The CDR3 consists of 13 residues. With 6 bases removed from V and 0 bases from J, the gap between germline ends came to 8 bases. The CDR3 region has the DNA TGTGCCAGCAGCTACGACGCTAACTATGGCTACACCTTC. Translating gives CASSYDANYGYTF.

On this clone: Within the sample, other DNA sequences also encode this same CDR3. V gene TRBV28 combines with J gene TRBJ2-7, with a weak D call TRBD2 (6 bases). The CDR3 totals 13 residues. The ends were cut back, 6 bases at V and 3 bases at J, with 12 bases in the middle. The germline gives CDR1 MDHEN, CDR2 SYDVKM. This chain's CDR3 is CASRSGVIYEQYF. The DNA for the CDR3 is TGTGCCAGCAGGTCGGGGGTCATCTACGAGCAGTACTTC. Full variable domain (missing parts from reference TRBV28 and TRBJ2-7): DVKVTQSSRYLVKRTGEKVFLECVQDMDHENMFWYRQDPGLGLRLIYFSYDVKMKEKGDIPEGYSVSREKKERFSLILESASTNQTSMYLCASRSGVIYEQYFGPGTRLTVT.

The V call is TRBV5-1, the J call TRBJ1-1; no clear D gene. The germline gives CDR1 SGHRS, CDR2 YFSETQ. V lost 4 bases and J lost 3, with 13 bases in between. The CDR3 runs 14 residues. In DNA form, the CDR3 reads TGCGCCAGCAGCCCTCCCCAGGAGTACACTGAAGCTTTCTTT. Amino acids: CASSPPQEYTEAFF.

This chain uses TRBV10-1 with TRBJ2-3; D possibly matches TRBD1 or TRBD2 (6 bases each). Between the trimmed V and J ends, which lost 1 base and 2 bases, there was a span of 13 bases. The germline V gene encodes CDR1 WNHNN and CDR2 SYGVQD (reference sequence). The CDR3 loop spans 16 amino acids. The CDR3 region is CASSEFGGDNTDTQYF. The CDR3 DNA sequence: TGCGCCAGCAGTGAGTTTGGCGGGGACAACACAGATACGCAGTATTTT.

J is TRBJ2-7 and V is TRBV5-8; D is undetermined. The length of the CDR3 is 11 residues. Germline CDR1 is SGHTS and CDR2 is YDEGEE. Between the trimmed V and J ends, which lost 4 bases and 6 bases, there was a span of 8 bases. Here the CDR3 DNA reads TGTGCCAGCAGCCGAACGGGCGAGCAGTACTTC. This encodes CASSRTGEQYF. The full variable domain, completed using reference TRBV5-8 and TRBJ2-7, is EAGVTQSPTHLIKTRGQQATLRCSPISGHTSVYWYQQALGLGLQFLLWYDEGEERNRGNFPPRFSGRQFPNYSSELNVNALELEDSALYLCASSRTGEQYFGPGTRLTVT.

The chain uses TRBV4-1 and TRBJ2-7; possibly TRBD1 or TRBD2 for D (5 bases each). The germline gives CDR1 MGHRA, CDR2 YSYEKL. Deletions cut 3 bases from V and 3 bases from J, with 15 bases between. The length of the CDR3 is 15 residues. CDR3 bases: TGCGCCAGCAGCCAGTGGGGACGCACTAACTACGAGCAGTACTTC. Translated: CASSQWGRTNYEQYF.

V and J are TRBV11-2 and TRBJ2-6; D is ambiguous. Looked up from germline, CDR1 is SGHAT and CDR2 is FQNNGV. There are 16 residues in the CDR3. V lost 6 bases and J 0 bases, leaving 12 bases between the germline ends. The CDR3 bases are TGTGCCAGCAGTCCCCAGGCGGCCTCTGGGGCCAACGTCCTGACTTTC. Translation: CASSPQAASGANVLTF. The variable domain in full, with the rest retrieved from reference TRBV11-2 and TRBJ2-6, is EAGVAQSPRYKIIEKRQSVAFWCNPISGHATLYWYQQILGQGPKLLIQFQNNGVVDDSQLPKDRFSAERLKGVDSTLKIQPAKLEDSAVYLCASSPQAASGANVLTFGAGSRLTVL.

This chain joins TRBV18 and TRBJ2-1, with D possibly matching TRBD2 (6 bases). The CDR3 is 13 amino acids. V was shortened by 2 bases and J by 8 bases, with 10 bases between the two germline ends. CDR1 is KGHSH and CDR2 is LQKENI in the germline V gene. For the CDR3, the DNA is TGTGCCAGCTCACCAATTGGAGGGGATGAGCAGTTCTTC. It specifies CASSPIGGDEQFF.

The chain has TRBV5-3 and TRBJ1-4, with unresolved D. TRBV5-3 belongs to the ORF category, with a function that is uncertain. CDR3 length: 16 amino acids. V was trimmed by 2 bases and J by 5 bases, leaving 16 bases between them. The CDR3: CARSFTERAPNEKLFF. In nucleotides, the CDR3 is TGTGCCAGAAGCTTCACGGAGAGGGCCCCAAATGAAAAACTGTTTTTT.

V and J are TRBV2 and TRBJ1-1, with TRBD1 matching 9 bases. The V segment lost 6 bases and the J segment 7 bases; nucleotides outside the gene matches: 12. This CDR3 region has 15 residues. Germline values: CDR1 SNHLY, CDR2 FYNNEI. CDR3 sequence: CASSATGGSGIEAFF. CDR3 DNA sequence: TGTGCCAGCAGCGCTACAGGGGGCTCTGGCATTGAAGCTTTCTTT.

The chain combines TRBV5-8 with TRBJ1-1; D is unresolved. CDR3 length equals 11 residues. Germline loops: CDR1 SGHTS, CDR2 YDEGEE. V gave up 2 bases and J gave up 5 bases, with 4 bases separating them. CDR3 coding DNA: TGTGCCAGCAGCTTCTCGACTGAAGCTTTCTTT. It codes for CASSFSTEAFF.

V and J are TRBV19 and TRBJ2-2; the D is unclear. The CDR3 has 14 residues. The germline V gene has CDR1 LNHDA and CDR2 SQIVND (reference sequence). The germline V and J ends were trimmed by 11 bases and 0 bases, with 13 bases remaining between them. The chain's CDR3 is CALRDNANTGELFF. The CDR3, as DNA: TGTGCCCTCCGAGACAACGCGAACACCGGGGAGCTGTTTTTT.

The gene calls are TRBV2 and TRBJ1-1, with unresolved D. V lost 2 bases to trimming and J lost 1 base, with 11 bases between them. This CDR3 is built from 15 residues. Germline CDR1 reads SNHLY; CDR2 reads FYNNEI. CDR3 region: CASSESYSSNTEAFF. The CDR3 bases are TGTGCCAGCAGTGAAAGTTACAGTTCGAACACTGAAGCTTTCTTT. The variable domain in full, with the rest retrieved from reference TRBV2 and TRBJ1-1, is EPEVTQTPSHQVTQMGQEVILRCVPISNHLYFYWYRQILGQKVEFLVSFYNNEISEKSEIFDDQFSVERPDGSNFTLKIRSTKLEDSAMYFCASSESYSSNTEAFFGQGTRLTVV.

The genes are TRBV28 and TRBJ2-3, with D perhaps TRBD2 (5 bases). The CDR3 runs to 12 residues. The germline V and J ends were trimmed by 5 bases and 11 bases, with 14 bases remaining between them. Per germline, CDR1 MDHEN and CDR2 SYDVKM. In DNA, the CDR3 is TGTGCCAGCAGTACTAGTACGCTCCAGCAGTATTTT. It translates to CASSTSTLQQYF.